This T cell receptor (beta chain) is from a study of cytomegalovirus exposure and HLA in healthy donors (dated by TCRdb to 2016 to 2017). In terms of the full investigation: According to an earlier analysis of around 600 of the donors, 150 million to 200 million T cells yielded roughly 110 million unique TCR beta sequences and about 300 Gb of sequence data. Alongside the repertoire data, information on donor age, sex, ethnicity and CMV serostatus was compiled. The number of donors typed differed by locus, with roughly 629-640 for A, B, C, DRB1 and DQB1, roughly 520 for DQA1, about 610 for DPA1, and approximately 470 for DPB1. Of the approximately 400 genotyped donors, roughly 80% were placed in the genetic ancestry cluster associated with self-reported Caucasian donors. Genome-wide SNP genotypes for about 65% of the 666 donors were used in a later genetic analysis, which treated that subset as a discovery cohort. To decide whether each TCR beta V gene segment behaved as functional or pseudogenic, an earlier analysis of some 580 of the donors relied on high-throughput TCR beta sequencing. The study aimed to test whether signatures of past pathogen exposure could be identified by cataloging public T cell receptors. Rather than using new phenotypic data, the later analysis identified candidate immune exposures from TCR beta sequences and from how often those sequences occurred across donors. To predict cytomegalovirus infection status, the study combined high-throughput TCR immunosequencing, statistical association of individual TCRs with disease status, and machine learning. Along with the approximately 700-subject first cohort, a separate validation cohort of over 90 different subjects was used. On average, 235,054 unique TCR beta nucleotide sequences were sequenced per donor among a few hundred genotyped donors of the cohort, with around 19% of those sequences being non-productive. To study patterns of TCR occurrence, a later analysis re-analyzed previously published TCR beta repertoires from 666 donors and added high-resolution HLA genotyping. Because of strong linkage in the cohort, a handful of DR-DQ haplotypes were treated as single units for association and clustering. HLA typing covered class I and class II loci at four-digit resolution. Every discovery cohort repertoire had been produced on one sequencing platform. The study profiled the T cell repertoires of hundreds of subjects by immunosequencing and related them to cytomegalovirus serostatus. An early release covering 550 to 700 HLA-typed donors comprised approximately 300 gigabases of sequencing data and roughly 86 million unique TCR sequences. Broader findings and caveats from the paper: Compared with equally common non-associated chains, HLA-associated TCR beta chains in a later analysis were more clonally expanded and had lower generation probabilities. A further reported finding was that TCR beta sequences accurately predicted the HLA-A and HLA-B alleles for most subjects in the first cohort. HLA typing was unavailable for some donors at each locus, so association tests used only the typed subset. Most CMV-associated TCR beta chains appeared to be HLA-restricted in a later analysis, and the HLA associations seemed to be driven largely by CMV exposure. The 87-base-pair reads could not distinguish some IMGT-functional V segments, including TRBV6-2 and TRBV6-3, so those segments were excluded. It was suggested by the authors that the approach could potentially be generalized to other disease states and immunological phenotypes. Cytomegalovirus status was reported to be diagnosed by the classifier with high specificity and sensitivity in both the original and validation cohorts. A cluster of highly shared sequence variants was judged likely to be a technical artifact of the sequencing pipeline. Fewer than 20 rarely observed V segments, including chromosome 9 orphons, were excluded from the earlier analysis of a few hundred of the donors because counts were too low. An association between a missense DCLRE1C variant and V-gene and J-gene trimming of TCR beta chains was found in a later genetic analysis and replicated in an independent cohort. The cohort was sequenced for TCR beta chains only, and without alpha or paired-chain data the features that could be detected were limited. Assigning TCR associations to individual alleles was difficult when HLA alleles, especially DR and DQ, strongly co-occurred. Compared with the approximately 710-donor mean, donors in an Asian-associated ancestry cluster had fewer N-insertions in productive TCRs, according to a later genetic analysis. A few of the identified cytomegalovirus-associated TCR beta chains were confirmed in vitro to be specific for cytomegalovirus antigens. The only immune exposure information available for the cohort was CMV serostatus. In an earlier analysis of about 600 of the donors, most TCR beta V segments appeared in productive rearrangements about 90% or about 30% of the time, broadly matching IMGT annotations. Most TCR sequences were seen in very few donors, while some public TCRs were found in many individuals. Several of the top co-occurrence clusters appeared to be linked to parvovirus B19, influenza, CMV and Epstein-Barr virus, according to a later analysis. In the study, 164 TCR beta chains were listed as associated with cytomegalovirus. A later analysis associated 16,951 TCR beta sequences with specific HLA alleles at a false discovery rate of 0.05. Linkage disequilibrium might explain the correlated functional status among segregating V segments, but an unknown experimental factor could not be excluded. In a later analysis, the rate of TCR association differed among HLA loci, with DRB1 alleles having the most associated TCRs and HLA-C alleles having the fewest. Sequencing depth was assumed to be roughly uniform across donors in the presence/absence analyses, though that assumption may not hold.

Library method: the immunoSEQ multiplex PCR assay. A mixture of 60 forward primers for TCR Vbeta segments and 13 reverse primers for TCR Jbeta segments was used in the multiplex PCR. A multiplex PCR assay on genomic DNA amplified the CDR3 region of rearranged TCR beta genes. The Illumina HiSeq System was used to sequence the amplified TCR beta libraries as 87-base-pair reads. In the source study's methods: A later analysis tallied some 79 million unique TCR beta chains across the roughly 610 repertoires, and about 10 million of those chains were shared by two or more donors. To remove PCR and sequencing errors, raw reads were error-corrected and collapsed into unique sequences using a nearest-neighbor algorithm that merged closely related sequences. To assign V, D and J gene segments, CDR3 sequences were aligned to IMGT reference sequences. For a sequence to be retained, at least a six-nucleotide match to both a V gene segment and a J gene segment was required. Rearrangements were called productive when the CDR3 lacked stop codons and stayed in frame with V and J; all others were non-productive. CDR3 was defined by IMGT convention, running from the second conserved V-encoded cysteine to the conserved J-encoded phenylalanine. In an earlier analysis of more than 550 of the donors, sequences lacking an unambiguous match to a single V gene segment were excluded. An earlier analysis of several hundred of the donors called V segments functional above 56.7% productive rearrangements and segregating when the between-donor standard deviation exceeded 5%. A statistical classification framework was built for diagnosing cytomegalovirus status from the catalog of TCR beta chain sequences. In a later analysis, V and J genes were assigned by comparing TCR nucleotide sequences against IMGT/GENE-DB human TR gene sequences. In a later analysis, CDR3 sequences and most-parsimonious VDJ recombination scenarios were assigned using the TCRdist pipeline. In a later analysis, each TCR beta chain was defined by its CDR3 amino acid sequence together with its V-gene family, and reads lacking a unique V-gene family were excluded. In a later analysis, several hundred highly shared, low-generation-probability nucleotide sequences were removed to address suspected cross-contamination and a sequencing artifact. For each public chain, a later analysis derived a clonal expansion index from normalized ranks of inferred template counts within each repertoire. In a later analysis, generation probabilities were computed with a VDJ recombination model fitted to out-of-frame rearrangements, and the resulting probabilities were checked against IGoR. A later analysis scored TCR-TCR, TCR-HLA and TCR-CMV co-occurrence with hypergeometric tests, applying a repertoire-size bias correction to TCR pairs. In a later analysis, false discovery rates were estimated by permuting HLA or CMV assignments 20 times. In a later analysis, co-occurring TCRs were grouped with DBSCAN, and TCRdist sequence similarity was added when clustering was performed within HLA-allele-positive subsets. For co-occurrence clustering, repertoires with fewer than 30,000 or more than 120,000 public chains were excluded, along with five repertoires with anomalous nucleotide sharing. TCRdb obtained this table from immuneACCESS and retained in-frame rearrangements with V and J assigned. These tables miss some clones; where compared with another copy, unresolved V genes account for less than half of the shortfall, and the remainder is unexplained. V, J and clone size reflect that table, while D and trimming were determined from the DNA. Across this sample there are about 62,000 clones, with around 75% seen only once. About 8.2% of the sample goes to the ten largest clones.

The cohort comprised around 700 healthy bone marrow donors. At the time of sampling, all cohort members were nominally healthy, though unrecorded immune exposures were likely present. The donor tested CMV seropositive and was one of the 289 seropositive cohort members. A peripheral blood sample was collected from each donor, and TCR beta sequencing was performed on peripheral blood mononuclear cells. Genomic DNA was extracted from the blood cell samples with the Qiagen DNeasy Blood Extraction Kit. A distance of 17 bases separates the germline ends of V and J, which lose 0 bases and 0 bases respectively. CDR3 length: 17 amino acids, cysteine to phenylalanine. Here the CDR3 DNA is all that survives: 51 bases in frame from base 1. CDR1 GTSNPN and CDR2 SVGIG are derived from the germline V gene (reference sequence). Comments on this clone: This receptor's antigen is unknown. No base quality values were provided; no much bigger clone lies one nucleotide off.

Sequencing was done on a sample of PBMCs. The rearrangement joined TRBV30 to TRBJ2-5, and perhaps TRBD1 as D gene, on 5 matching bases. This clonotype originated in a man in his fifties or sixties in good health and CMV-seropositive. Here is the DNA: TGTGCCTGGAGTGTAATATTAAAAGGGGCGGACCAAGAGACCCAGTACTTC. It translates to CAWSVILKGADQETQYF.